These T cell receptor beta chains were read from a single sample in a study of monozygotic twins with inflammatory bowel disease. TCRdb reprocessed the 5' RACE reads and reports one entry per CDR3 protein, with no DNA. The sample has about 210,000 distinct CDR3 sequences, and its top ten clones hold less than 9%. Sequencing was performed on blood. The source of these receptors is a human donor with ulcerative colitis or Crohn's disease, or a healthy co-twin of an affected twin (not recorded which). CDR3s include the opening cysteine and the closing phenylalanine or tryptophan. Each record gives: J gene, V gene, CDR3 protein.

j_gene: TRBJ2-3
v_gene: TRBV6-2/TRBV6-3
CDR3aa: CASRRRDTQYF

j_gene: TRBJ2-3
v_gene: TRBV29-1
CDR3aa: CSVLRDRYTDTQYF

j_gene: TRBJ2-3
v_gene: TRBV27
CDR3aa: CASSEDSGNTDTQYF

j_gene: TRBJ2-1
v_gene: TRBV27
CDR3aa: CASSLTGTGYNEQFF

j_gene: TRBJ1-6
v_gene: TRBV6-5
CDR3aa: CASSYSIQGPLHF

j_gene: TRBJ2-3
v_gene: TRBV12-3/TRBV12-4
CDR3aa: CASSWASGTFTDTQYF

j_gene: TRBJ2-7
v_gene: TRBV18
CDR3aa: CASSPNSYEQYF

j_gene: TRBJ1-1
v_gene: TRBV16
CDR3aa: CASSPSIGPEGGTEAFF

j_gene: TRBJ1-1
v_gene: TRBV7-3
CDR3aa: CASSTQGWTEAFF

j_gene: TRBJ2-5
v_gene: TRBV6-5
CDR3aa: CASRTGGAETQYF

j_gene: TRBJ1-2
v_gene: TRBV3-1
CDR3aa: CASSLRDTVGGYTF

j_gene: TRBJ2-3
v_gene: TRBV28
CDR3aa: CASSLWRGAASGDSTDTQYF

j_gene: TRBJ2-7
v_gene: TRBV4-3
CDR3aa: CASSQGLAGGVEQYF

j_gene: TRBJ2-3
v_gene: TRBV24-1
CDR3aa: CATSDLRDGGRVPSGRATDTQYF

j_gene: TRBJ2-1
v_gene: TRBV3-1
CDR3aa: CASSPRAGGSYNEQFF

j_gene: TRBJ2-7
v_gene: TRBV7-2
CDR3aa: CATGIRYEQYF

j_gene: TRBJ2-7
v_gene: TRBV5-1
CDR3aa: CASSLSTETYEQYF

j_gene: TRBJ2-5
v_gene: TRBV7-6
CDR3aa: CASSRDTVAKETQYF

j_gene: TRBJ2-1
v_gene: TRBV4-2
CDR3aa: CASSQGIYNEQFF

j_gene: TRBJ2-7
v_gene: TRBV7-2
CDR3aa: CASSLGFHFSYEQYF

j_gene: TRBJ2-5
v_gene: TRBV19
CDR3aa: CASSIGGAQETQYF

j_gene: TRBJ1-1
v_gene: TRBV12-3/TRBV12-4
CDR3aa: CASGAGGGRGPNTEAFF

j_gene: TRBJ1-5
v_gene: TRBV7-2
CDR3aa: CASSPGGFSNQPQHF

j_gene: TRBJ2-3
v_gene: TRBV5-1
CDR3aa: CASSSGQGSFDTQYF

j_gene: TRBJ1-2
v_gene: TRBV5-1
CDR3aa: CASSLGQMMYGYTF

j_gene: TRBJ1-1
v_gene: TRBV19
CDR3aa: CASSLSDVNTEAFF

j_gene: TRBJ2-3
v_gene: TRBV20-1
CDR3aa: CSATLVGTDTQYF

j_gene: TRBJ1-6
v_gene: TRBV27
CDR3aa: CASSLRQGINSPLHF

j_gene: TRBJ1-5
v_gene: TRBV27
CDR3aa: CASSRGTSNQPQHF

j_gene: TRBJ2-1
v_gene: TRBV5-1
CDR3aa: CASSLEGQGWNEQFF

j_gene: TRBJ1-2
v_gene: TRBV5-6
CDR3aa: CASSLLTGGYRGYTF

j_gene: TRBJ2-7
v_gene: TRBV7-3
CDR3aa: CASSFTYGPIASGREWYEQYF

j_gene: TRBJ2-1
v_gene: TRBV6-1
CDR3aa: CASTETSALYNEQFF

j_gene: TRBJ2-2
v_gene: TRBV12-3/TRBV12-4
CDR3aa: CASSSPDPTGWTGELFF

j_gene: TRBJ2-1
v_gene: TRBV5-1
CDR3aa: CASSLAASGSYEQFF

j_gene: TRBJ1-1
v_gene: TRBV29-1
CDR3aa: CSVADRAGTEAFF

j_gene: TRBJ2-5
v_gene: TRBV7-2
CDR3aa: CASSFNRGETQYF

j_gene: TRBJ1-4
v_gene: TRBV7-9
CDR3aa: CASTDSGNEKLFF

j_gene: TRBJ1-2
v_gene: TRBV29-1
CDR3aa: CSLKGQGAQGYTF

j_gene: TRBJ2-3
v_gene: TRBV7-2
CDR3aa: CASSLARLTDTQYF

j_gene: TRBJ1-3
v_gene: TRBV11-1
CDR3aa: CASSSPGSVSDWEDYGNTIYF

j_gene: TRBJ1-5
v_gene: TRBV7-8
CDR3aa: CASSHGGRGQPQHF

j_gene: TRBJ1-5
v_gene: TRBV30
CDR3aa: CAWSVGGGGNQPQHF

j_gene: TRBJ1-4
v_gene: TRBV12-3/TRBV12-4
CDR3aa: CASSLTLVATNEKLFF

j_gene: TRBJ2-7
v_gene: TRBV5-1
CDR3aa: CASSFGHEQYF

j_gene: TRBJ2-1
v_gene: TRBV9
CDR3aa: CASSDIRTSGYNEQFF

j_gene: TRBJ1-2
v_gene: TRBV25-1
CDR3aa: CASSESVDGYTF

j_gene: TRBJ1-4
v_gene: TRBV10-3
CDR3aa: CAITPGGHGKLFF

j_gene: TRBJ2-7
v_gene: TRBV27
CDR3aa: CASTSRGGEQYF

j_gene: TRBJ1-5
v_gene: TRBV29-1
CDR3aa: CSVGQWDQPQHF

j_gene: TRBJ1-5
v_gene: TRBV18
CDR3aa: CASSSDPGQPQHF

j_gene: TRBJ1-1
v_gene: TRBV7-9
CDR3aa: CASQGVTEAFF

j_gene: TRBJ2-5
v_gene: TRBV10-3
CDR3aa: CAISRQALETQYF